This record covers a single TCR beta chain. The data were obtained in a study of PD-1 blockade in classical Hodgkin lymphoma. Profiling relied on immunoSEQ multiplex PCR, and the TCRdb table lists in-frame clones only, not all of them. Of over 60,000 clones listed, 85% to 95% are singletons. The CDR3 contains 13 residues. V was pared by 1 base and J by 5 bases, with 8 bases between. Germline CDR1 SGHAT, CDR2 FQNNGV. Time point described: cycle 4 day 1 (C4D1), after 6 weeks of nivolumab. All trial patients relapsed after autologous stem cell transplantation. This sample comprised peripheral blood mononuclear cells (PBMCs), obtained before the fourth cycle of nivolumab. The gene calls are TRBV11-2 and TRBJ2-5; D unresolved. This sequence was found in a human donor with classical Hodgkin lymphoma. In DNA form, the CDR3 reads TGTGCCAGCAGCTTAGCCTTGGGGGAGACCCAGTACTTC. Protein product: CASSLALGETQYF.